This T cell receptor (beta chain) was sequenced for a study of CD8 T cells in ankylosing spondylitis. There are many counts of this clonotype. V was trimmed by 1 base and J by 1 base, leaving 9 bases between them. The CDR3 contains 15 residues. Per the germline V gene, CDR1 is SNHLY and CDR2 is FYNNEI. MiXCR was run by TCRdb on the 5' RACE reads, yielding one entry per CDR3 protein. Among approximately 350,000 distinct CDR3 sequences listed, approximately 22% were seen once. The TCR originated in a male donor with ankylosing spondylitis or in good health (not recorded which). Source material: blood, either unsorted or a sorted T cell fraction (not recorded which). This rearrangement joins TRBV2 to TRBJ2-3; D might be TRBD1 or TRBD2, each matching 5 bases. CDR3 nucleotides: TGTGCCAGCAGTGAAGGGCGAGGGGGCACAGATACGCAGTATTTT. It yields the protein CASSEGRGGTDTQYF.